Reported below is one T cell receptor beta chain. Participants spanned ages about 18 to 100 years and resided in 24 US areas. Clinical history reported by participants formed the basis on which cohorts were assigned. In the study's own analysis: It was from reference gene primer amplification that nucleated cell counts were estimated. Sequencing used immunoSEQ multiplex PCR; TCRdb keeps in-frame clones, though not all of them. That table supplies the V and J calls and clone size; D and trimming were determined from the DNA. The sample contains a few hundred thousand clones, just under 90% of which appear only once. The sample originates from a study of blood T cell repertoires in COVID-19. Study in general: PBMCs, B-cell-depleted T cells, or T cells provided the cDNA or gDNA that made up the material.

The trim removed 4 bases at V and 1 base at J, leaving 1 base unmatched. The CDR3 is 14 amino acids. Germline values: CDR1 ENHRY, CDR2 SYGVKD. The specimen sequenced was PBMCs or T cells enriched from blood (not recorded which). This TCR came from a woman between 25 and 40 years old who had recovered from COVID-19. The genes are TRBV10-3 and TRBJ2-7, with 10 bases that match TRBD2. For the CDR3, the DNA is TGTGCCATCAGTGGGACTAGCGGTTCCTACGAGCAGTACTTC. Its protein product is CAISGTSGSYEQYF.